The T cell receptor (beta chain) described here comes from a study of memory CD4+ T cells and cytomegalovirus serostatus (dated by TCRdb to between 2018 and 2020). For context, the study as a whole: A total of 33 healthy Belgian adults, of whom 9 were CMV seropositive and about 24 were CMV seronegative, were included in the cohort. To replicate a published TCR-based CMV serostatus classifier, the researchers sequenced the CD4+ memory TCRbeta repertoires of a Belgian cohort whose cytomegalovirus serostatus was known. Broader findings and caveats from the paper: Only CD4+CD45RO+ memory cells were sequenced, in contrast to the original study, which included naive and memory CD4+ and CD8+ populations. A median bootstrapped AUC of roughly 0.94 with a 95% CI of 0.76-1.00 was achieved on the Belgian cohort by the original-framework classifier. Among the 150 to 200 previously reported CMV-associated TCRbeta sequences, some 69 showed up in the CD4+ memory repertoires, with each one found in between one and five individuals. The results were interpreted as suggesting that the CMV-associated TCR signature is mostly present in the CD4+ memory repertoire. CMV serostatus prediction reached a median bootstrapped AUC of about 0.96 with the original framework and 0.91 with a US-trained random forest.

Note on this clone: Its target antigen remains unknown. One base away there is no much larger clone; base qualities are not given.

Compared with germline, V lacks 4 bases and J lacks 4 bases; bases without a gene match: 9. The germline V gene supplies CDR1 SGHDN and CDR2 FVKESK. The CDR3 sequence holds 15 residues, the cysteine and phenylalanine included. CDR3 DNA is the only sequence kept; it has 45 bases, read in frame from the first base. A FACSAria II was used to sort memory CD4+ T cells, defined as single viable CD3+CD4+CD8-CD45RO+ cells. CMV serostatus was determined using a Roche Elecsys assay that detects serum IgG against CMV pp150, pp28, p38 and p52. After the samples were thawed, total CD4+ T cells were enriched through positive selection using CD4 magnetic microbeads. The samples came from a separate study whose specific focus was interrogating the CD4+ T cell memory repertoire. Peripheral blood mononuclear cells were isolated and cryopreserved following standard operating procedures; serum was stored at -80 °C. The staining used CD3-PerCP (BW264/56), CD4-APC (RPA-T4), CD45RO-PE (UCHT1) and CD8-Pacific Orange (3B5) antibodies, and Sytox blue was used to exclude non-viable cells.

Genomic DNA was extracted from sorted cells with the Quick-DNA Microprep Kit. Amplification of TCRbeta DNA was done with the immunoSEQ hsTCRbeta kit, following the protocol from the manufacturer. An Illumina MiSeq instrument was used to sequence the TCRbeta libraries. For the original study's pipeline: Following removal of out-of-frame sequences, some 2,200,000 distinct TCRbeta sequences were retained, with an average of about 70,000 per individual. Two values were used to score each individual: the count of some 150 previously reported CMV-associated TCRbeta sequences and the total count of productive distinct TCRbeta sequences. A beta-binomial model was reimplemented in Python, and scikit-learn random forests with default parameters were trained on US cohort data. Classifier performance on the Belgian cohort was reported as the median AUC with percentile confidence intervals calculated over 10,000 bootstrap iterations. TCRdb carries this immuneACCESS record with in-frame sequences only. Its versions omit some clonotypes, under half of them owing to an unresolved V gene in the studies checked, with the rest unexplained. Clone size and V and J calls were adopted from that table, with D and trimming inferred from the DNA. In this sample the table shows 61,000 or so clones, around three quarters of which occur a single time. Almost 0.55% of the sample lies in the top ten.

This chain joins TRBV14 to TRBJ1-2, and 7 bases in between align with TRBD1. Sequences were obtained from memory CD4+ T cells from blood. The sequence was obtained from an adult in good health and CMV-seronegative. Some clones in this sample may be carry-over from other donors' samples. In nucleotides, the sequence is TGTGCCAGCAGCCGCGTTGGGACAGACGCCTATGGCTACACCTTC. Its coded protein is CASSRVGTDAYGYTF.